Here is one T cell receptor beta chain with its context. This CDR3 is 17 amino acids long. V trimming: 5 bases; J trimming: 5 bases; junction bases outside the gene matches: 13. The germline CDR1 and CDR2 sequences are LGHDT and YNNKEL (reference sequence). In the original processing: Quantification of nucleated cells was approximated via reference gene primer amplification. Sequencing was performed with immunoSEQ multiplex PCR; in TCRdb, only in-frame clones are kept and a portion is missing. V, J and clone size are taken as reported in that table, and D and trimming were inferred from the DNA itself. The sample records 150,000 to 200,000 clones, around 89% being singletons. The sample originates from a study of blood T cell repertoires in COVID-19.

Input material: peripheral blood. The genes are TRBV3-1 (or the pseudogene TRBV3-2) and TRBJ2-2; TRBD2 matches at 8 bases. This clonotype was obtained from a human donor in a cohort sampled during active COVID-19. This CDR3 reads CASSSQTSGGYTGELFF. CDR3 coding DNA: TGTGCCAGCAGCTCCCAAACTAGCGGAGGTTATACCGGGGAGCTGTTTTTT.